The clone carrying this TCR beta chain has more than one count but fewer than ten. Its specificity is not known. Germline CDR1 is LNHDA and CDR2 is SQIVND (reference sequence). The CDR3 loop spans 14 amino acids. V was trimmed by 9 bases and J by 2 bases, leaving 14 bases between them. Some clones are missing from TCRdb's copy, which holds only in-frame ones; the method was immunoSEQ multiplex PCR. The sample contains roughly 90,000 clones, 83% of which appear only once. These data belong to a study of PD-1 blockade in classical Hodgkin lymphoma. Notes on the study in general: The study found complete responders had baseline diversity similar to newly diagnosed patients.

Time point noted: cycle 4 day 1 (C4D1), after more than five weeks of nivolumab. Every patient was affected by relapse after autologous stem cell transplantation, while exposure to brentuximab vedotin was not uniform. Here the sequenced sample was peripheral blood mononuclear cells (PBMCs), taken before the fourth cycle of nivolumab. This rearrangement joins TRBV19 to TRBJ1-5; D not resolved. The origin of this receptor is a human donor with classical Hodgkin lymphoma. The CDR3 region has the DNA TGTGCCAGCACCTCGCAGTCGGGCAATCAGCCCCAGCATTTT. Protein: CASTSQSGNQPQHF.